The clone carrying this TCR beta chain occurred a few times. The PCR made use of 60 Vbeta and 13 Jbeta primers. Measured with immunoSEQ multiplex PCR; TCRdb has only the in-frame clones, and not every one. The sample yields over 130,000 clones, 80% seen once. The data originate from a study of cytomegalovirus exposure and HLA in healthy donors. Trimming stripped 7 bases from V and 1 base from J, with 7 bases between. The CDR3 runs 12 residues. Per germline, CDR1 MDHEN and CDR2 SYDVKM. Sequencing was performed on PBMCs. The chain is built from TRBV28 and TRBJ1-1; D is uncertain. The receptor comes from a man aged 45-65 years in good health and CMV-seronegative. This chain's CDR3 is CASTNWNTEAFF. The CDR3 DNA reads TGTGCCAGCACAAACTGGAACACTGAAGCTTTCTTT.